The 30 T cell receptor beta chains in this list originate from one sample, sequenced in a study of T cell repertoires in cytomegalovirus infection. MiXCR, run by TCRdb on the reads, gives a single entry per CDR3 protein. The data contain some 450,000 distinct CDR3 sequences, approximately 31% of them singletons. Material for sequencing was PBMCs. Source of these receptors: a human donor in good health (CMV status not recorded). Some clones in this sample may be carry-over from other donors' samples.

This clonotype was seen ten or more times. The V call is TRBV6-5, the J call TRBJ1-5; D gene ambiguous. V shed 6 bases and J shed 4 bases, with 10 bases lying between them. Per germline, CDR1 MNHEY and CDR2 SVGAGI. This CDR3 comprises 13 residues. CDR3 loop: CASSLTGNQPQHF. CDR3 coding DNA: TGTGCCAGCAGCTTAACGGGGAATCAGCCCCAGCATTTT.

The chain has TRBV10-2 and TRBJ2-1; the match to TRBD1 covers 8 bases. The length of the CDR3 is 13 residues. Germline V gives CDR1 WSHSY, CDR2 SAAADI. With 7 bases clipped from V and 6 bases from J, the junction kept 5 bases outside the gene matches. The CDR3 is CASTQGAPNEQFF. In nucleotides, the CDR3 is TGCGCCAGCACCCAGGGGGCTCCCAATGAGCAGTTCTTC.

This chain connects TRBV28 to TRBJ2-7; D is possibly TRBD1 (7 bases). The V gene's germline CDR1 is MDHEN and CDR2 SYDVKM. The CDR3 sequence is 14 residues long. The V end lost 2 bases, the J end lost 7 bases, and 15 bases lay between the germline ends. DNA of the CDR3: TGTGCCAGCAGTTTAGAGGAGGGGGCGAGGGAGCAGTACTTC. This gives the protein CASSLEEGAREQYF.

V usage is TRBV5-1 and J usage is TRBJ2-3; no reliable D call. With 4 bases removed from V and 3 bases from J, the gap between germline ends came to 15 bases. Germline values: CDR1 SGHRS, CDR2 YFSETQ. This CDR3 has 15 residues. Here the CDR3 DNA reads TGCGCCAGCAGCCCACCCAACTTCGGTACAGATACGCAGTATTTT. This codes for CASSPPNFGTDTQYF. Full variable domain (missing parts from reference TRBV5-1 and TRBJ2-3): KAGVTQTPRYLIKTRGQQVTLSCSPISGHRSVSWYQQTPGQGLQFLFEYFSETQRNKGNFPGRFSGRQFSNSRSEMNVSTLELGDSALYLCASSPPNFGTDTQYFGPGTRLTVL.

This clonotype was observed a handful of times. This chain connects TRBV12-3 or TRBV12-4 to TRBJ1-1; D not certain. CDR3 length: 14 residues. Trimming left V 5 bases short and J 5 bases short, with 15 bases between. CDR3 region: CASSGRALGTEAFF. CDR3 nucleotides: TGTGCCAGCAGTGGACGGGCCTTGGGGACTGAAGCTTTCTTT.

This clonotype was found a few times. The J gene is TRBJ1-1, the V gene TRBV9; D is undetermined. The V and J ends lost 0 bases and 0 bases respectively, with 9 bases between them. Germline V CDR1 and CDR2: SGDLS, YYNGEE. The CDR3 sequence is 15 residues long. Here the CDR3 reads CASSVAISLNTEAFF. CDR3 bases: TGTGCCAGCAGCGTAGCCATCAGCTTGAACACTGAAGCTTTCTTT.

This clonotype has only a few counts. The CDR3 coding sequence is TGTGCCAGCAAGCACCGGGACCCGGGACGACACACCGGGGAGCTGTTTTTT. Protein product: CASKHRDPGRHTGELFF. The genes are TRBV12-3 or TRBV12-4 and TRBJ2-2, with D perhaps matching TRBD1 or TRBD2 (5 bases each). V gave up 7 bases and J gave up 3 bases, with 21 bases separating them. CDR3 length: 17 amino acids.

This clonotype came up a few times. The rearrangement uses TRBV19 and TRBJ1-5; perhaps TRBD1 as D (5 bases). Between the trimmed V and J ends, which lost 5 bases and 2 bases, there was a span of 10 bases. The CDR3 runs 14 residues. Per germline, CDR1 LNHDA and CDR2 SQIVND (reference sequence). In DNA form, the CDR3 reads TGTGCCAGTAGTGCCAGGGCCGGCAATCAGCCCCAGCATTTT. It yields the protein CASSARAGNQPQHF.

This clonotype was counted at least ten times. The V gene is TRBV7-6, the J gene TRBJ2-3; 12 bases align to TRBD2. Germline V CDR1 and CDR2: SGHVS, FNYEAQ. Trimming at V came to 3 bases and at J to 0 bases, leaving 7 bases not matched to a gene. The CDR3 is 18 residues long. Here the CDR3 reads CASSFRTSGETSTDTQYF. The CDR3 DNA is TGTGCCAGCAGCTTCCGGACTAGCGGGGAGACTAGCACAGATACGCAGTATTTT.

The CDR3 DNA follows: TGTGCCAGCAGCTTCCGACTAGCGGTGAACTACAATGAGCAGTTCTTC. Its translation is CASSFRLAVNYNEQFF. This chain uses TRBV7-9 with TRBJ2-1; 9 bases are a match to TRBD2. V lost 3 bases, J lost 3 bases, and 6 bases stayed unmatched. Germline values: CDR1 SEHNR, CDR2 FQNEAQ (reference sequence). The CDR3 has 16 residues.

This rearrangement joins TRBV20-1 to TRBJ1-5; TRBD1 aligns across 11 bases. V was clipped by 3 bases and J by 1 base; unmatched bases: 11. The CDR3 is 18 residues long. Germline V CDR1 and CDR2: DFQATT, SNEGSKA (reference sequence). The CDR3 sequence is CSASGLGQGVRSNQPQHF. The CDR3 DNA follows: TGCAGTGCTAGTGGTTTGGGACAGGGGGTTAGGAGCAATCAGCCCCAGCATTTT.

J is TRBJ2-5 and V is TRBV28, with 10 bases matching TRBD2. The CDR3 contains 16 residues. The V gene's germline CDR1 is MDHEN and CDR2 SYDVKM. V lost 4 bases and J lost 9; bases outside the gene matches: 14. DNA for the CDR3: TGTGCCAGCAGTTCCGCCGGGGTAGCGGGAGGTAGGGCCCAGTACTTC. As protein: CASSSAGVAGGRAQYF.

The chain carries TRBV29-1 and TRBJ2-7; 8 bases line up with TRBD2. The J segment lost 7 bases and the V segment lost 7 bases, leaving 9 bases of the junction unmatched. CDR1 and CDR2 (germline): SQVTM, ANQGSEA. The CDR3 loop spans 12 amino acids. CDR3 residues: CSGVDPGGEQYF. The DNA of the CDR3 is TGCAGCGGAGTGGATCCGGGGGGGGAGCAGTACTTC.

This clonotype has ten or more counts. The chain has TRBV6-4 and TRBJ2-3; 7 bases are a match to TRBD2. V was clipped by 3 bases and J by 11 bases; unmatched bases: 11. The CDR3 has 14 amino acids. CDR1 MRHNA and CDR2 SNTAGT come from the germline V gene. The CDR3 is CASSEAGPSEGQYF. CDR3 DNA sequence: TGTGCCAGCAGTGAAGCGGGACCCTCGGAAGGGCAGTATTTT.

V and J are TRBV3-1 and TRBJ2-1; TRBD2 aligns across 12 bases. The CDR3 loop spans 19 amino acids. The J segment lost 5 bases and the V segment lost 0 bases, leaving 11 bases of the junction unmatched. Germline lookup yields CDR1 LGHDT and CDR2 YNNKEL (reference sequence). The CDR3 DNA reads TGTGCCAGCAGCCAAGAACTTCCTTCGCTAGCGGGGGGGAACAATGAGCAGTTCTTC. Its translation is CASSQELPSLAGGNNEQFF.

V usage is TRBV11-2 and J usage is TRBJ1-2, with 8 bases that match TRBD1. Germline CDR1 and CDR2: SGHAT and FQNNGV. The CDR3 is 14 residues long. V shed 5 bases and J 3 bases; nucleotides not matched to a gene: 5. CDR3 residues: CASSHPDRDYGYTF. The CDR3 DNA is TGTGCCAGCAGCCACCCGGACAGGGACTATGGCTACACCTTC. The entire variable domain, with the rest obtained from reference TRBV11-2 and TRBJ1-2, is as follows: EAGVAQSPRYKIIEKRQSVAFWCNPISGHATLYWYQQILGQGPKLLIQFQNNGVVDDSQLPKDRFSAERLKGVDSTLKIQPAKLEDSAVYLCASSHPDRDYGYTFGSGTRLTVV.

This sequence joins TRBV20-1 and TRBJ2-7, with D hard to call. The CDR3 extends over 13 amino acids. The V end was cut by 1 base, the J end by 1 base, with 8 bases between. Looked up from germline, CDR1 is DFQATT and CDR2 is SNEGSKA (reference sequence). The CDR3 region has the DNA TGCAGTGCTAGAGGAAATAGATCCTACGAGCAGTACTTC. This encodes CSARGNRSYEQYF.

This clonotype showed up just once. V gene TRBV7-4 combines with J gene TRBJ1-6; TRBD1 matches at 7 bases. The germline gives CDR1 SGHVT, CDR2 SQSDAQ. The CDR3 contains 15 residues. J was trimmed by 9 bases and V by 5 bases; bases with no gene match: 10. DNA for the CDR3: TGTGCCAGCAGCCATCCGGGACAGCTAATTTCACCCCTCCACTTT. Translated: CASSHPGQLISPLHF.

This clonotype has ten or more counts. The chain has TRBV12-3 or TRBV12-4 and TRBJ2-1, with D perhaps matching TRBD1 (5 bases). V was pared by 0 bases and J by 7 bases, with 10 bases between. This CDR3 has 14 residues. The CDR3 sequence: CASSLAGLVNEQFF. For the CDR3, the DNA is TGTGCCAGCAGTTTAGCGGGGCTGGTTAATGAGCAGTTCTTC.

This clonotype came up many times. V and J are TRBV7-3 and TRBJ2-5, with TRBD2 identical over 11 bases. There are 15 residues in the CDR3. Germline CDR1 reads SGHTA; CDR2 reads FQGTGA. V lost 4 bases, J lost 5 bases, and 6 bases stayed unmatched. CDR3 DNA: TGTGCCAGCAGCTCCCCACTAGCGGGGGATGAGACCCAGTACTTC. Protein sequence: CASSSPLAGDETQYF.

The CDR3 nucleotides are TGTGCCAGCAGCTCAAGGACTAGCGGGGGGGCGGAGGTCTTCACAGATACGCAGTATTTT. Protein: CASSSRTSGGAEVFTDTQYF. The chain is built from TRBV5-5 and TRBJ2-3, with TRBD2 identical over 15 bases. The length of the CDR3 is 20 residues. V lost 3 bases, J lost 2 bases, and 13 bases stayed unmatched. The germline gives CDR1 SGHKS, CDR2 YYEKEE (reference sequence).

This clonotype has a count of ten or more. V is TRBV6-1 and J is TRBJ1-4; TRBD1 matches 7 bases. Germline values: CDR1 MNHNS, CDR2 SASEGT. J lost 5 bases, V lost 6 bases, and 3 bases had no gene match. CDR3 length: 13 residues. This chain's CDR3 is CASRRDRNEKLFF. In DNA form, the CDR3 reads TGTGCCAGCAGAAGGGACAGAAATGAAAAACTGTTTTTT.

The chain is built from TRBV5-4 and TRBJ2-7, with 8 bases lining up with TRBD2. The CDR3 sequence is 17 residues long. J lost 5 bases, V lost 4 bases, and 17 bases had no gene match. Germline CDR1 is SGHNT and CDR2 is YYREEE (reference sequence). The CDR3 bases are TGTGCCAGCAGCCTCCCCGGGGGGGCTACGAGAAGCAACGAGCAGTACTTC. Translated: CASSLPGGATRSNEQYF.

This clonotype has more than one count but fewer than ten. The chain uses TRBV19 and TRBJ2-2; weak D call: TRBD2 (6 bases). Per the germline V gene, CDR1 is LNHDA and CDR2 is SQIVND (reference sequence). Trimming pared 1 base from V and 4 bases from J, leaving 10 bases between. CDR3 size: 15 residues. The CDR3 nucleotides read TGTGCCAGTAGTATAGTGGAGGGCAGCACCGGGGAGCTGTTTTTT. Translation: CASSIVEGSTGELFF.

This clonotype was seen ten or more times. The chain carries TRBV7-2 and TRBJ2-3; 16 nucleotides line up with TRBD2. V trimming: 3 bases; J trimming: 2 bases; junction bases outside the gene matches: 5. CDR1 SGHTA and CDR2 FQGNSA come from the germline V gene. The CDR3 loop spans 18 amino acids. CDR3 sequence (DNA): TGTGCCAGCAGCTTCCCGGGACTAGCGGGGGGGCACACAGATACGCAGTATTTT. Amino acids: CASSFPGLAGGHTDTQYF.

The chain recombines TRBV18 with TRBJ2-3; D ambiguous. V gave up 3 bases and J gave up 3 bases, with 13 bases separating them. Germline V CDR1 and CDR2: KGHSH, LQKENI. CDR3 length equals 15 residues. CDR3 loop: CASSPPYGRTDTQYF. CDR3 nucleotides: TGTGCCAGCTCACCCCCCTACGGAAGGACAGATACGCAGTATTTT.

The chain is built from TRBV12-3 or TRBV12-4 and TRBJ2-7, with no clear D. CDR3 length equals 15 residues. Trimming took 3 bases from V and 5 from J, leaving 17 bases between them. CDR3 sequence reads: CASSFAAGRPHEQYF. In DNA, the CDR3 is TGTGCCAGCAGTTTTGCAGCCGGACGACCCCACGAGCAGTACTTC.

The chain is built from TRBV2 and TRBJ1-2, with TRBD1 matching 7 bases. The junction had 2 bases not matched to a gene; V was cut back by 10 bases and J by 0 bases. CDR3 size: 12 residues. Germline CDR1 SNHLY, CDR2 FYNNEI. DNA for the CDR3: TGTGCCACCGGGACAGCTAACTATGGCTACACCTTC. Protein: CATGTANYGYTF.

This clonotype was recorded many times. The V call is TRBV28, the J call TRBJ2-3; 9 bases match TRBD2. V shed 6 bases and J 2 bases; nucleotides not matched to a gene: 3. The germline V gene has CDR1 MDHEN and CDR2 SYDVKM. This CDR3 is 14 amino acids long. The CDR3 DNA sequence: TGTGCCAGCAGGAGCGGGGGGTACACAGATACGCAGTATTTT. It specifies CASRSGGYTDTQYF.

On this clonotype itself: One end of the junction fails to match germline, which may point to a read error. This chain joins TRBV6-1 and TRBJ1-2; D unclear. The length of the CDR3 is 13 residues. Looked up from germline, CDR1 is MNHNS and CDR2 is SASEGT. The CDR3 reads CAISEVDGYGYTF. The CDR3, as DNA: TGTGCCATCAGTGAAGTGGACGGCTATGGCTACACCTTC.